This T cell receptor (beta chain) was recovered during a study of Graves' ophthalmopathy and Graves' hyperthyroidism. Study-wide results and caveats: The model's prediction of ophthalmopathy progression had approximately 67% sensitivity and roughly 72% specificity. Also, most clonotypes expanded in the thyroid above 0.001 frequency appeared in blood.

The CDR3 consists of 14 residues. Per the germline V gene, CDR1 is DFQATT and CDR2 is SNEGSKA (reference sequence). V was trimmed by 0 bases and J by 8 bases, leaving 16 bases between them. RNA transcripts were the source from which TCR beta CDR3 regions were amplified. HTBI-primed RT-PCR formed the first round, and a multiplex PCR formed the second. One entry per CDR3 protein, called by TCRdb with MiXCR from the multiplex PCR reads. This table has 300,000 to 500,000 distinct CDR3 sequences, 15% to 19% appearing once. This clonotype was recorded at least ten times. No antigen is known for it. Hyperthyroidism qualified as stable when ophthalmopathy did not develop within 18 months of follow-up. PBMCs stemmed from around 10 ml of fresh peripheral blood.

The rearrangement links TRBV20-1 to TRBJ1-2, with D maybe TRBD1 (5 bases). Sequencing was performed on peripheral blood. The origin of this receptor is a woman under 30 with stable Graves' hyperthyroidism. CDR3 in DNA: TGCAGTGCTAGAGACGTTGGGGGTTTTGGCGGCTACACCTTC. Translating gives CSARDVGGFGGYTF.